The present entry profiles one T cell receptor beta chain with its context. The antigen remains unidentified. The data originate from a study of PD-1 blockade in classical Hodgkin lymphoma. All trial patients relapsed after autologous stem cell transplantation. The CDR3 has 16 amino acids. With 1 base clipped from V and 6 bases from J, the junction kept 9 bases outside the gene matches. CDR1 and CDR2 from the germline V gene are SGHTA and FQGNSA. Measured with immunoSEQ multiplex PCR; TCRdb has only the in-frame clones, and not every one. Counted here are around 91,000 clones, roughly 90% occurring once; the ten biggest clones make up 20% to 25%. Study-wide results and caveats: At C4D1, TCR diversity had climbed significantly for CD4+ cells, though not for CD8+ cells.

The source was peripheral blood mononuclear cells (PBMCs), collected at baseline. The chain recombines TRBV7-2 with TRBJ2-1; 7 positions match TRBD2. This TCR derives from a human donor with classical Hodgkin lymphoma. The CDR3 reads CASSLEGGRRRNEQFF. The CDR3 nucleotides read TGTGCCAGCAGCTTAGAGGGCGGGAGACGGCGCAATGAGCAGTTCTTC.